This T cell receptor beta chain emerged from a study of T cell repertoires in cytomegalovirus infection. Study information: CMV epitopes that were recently identified and HLA-C-restricted were used alongside well-studied HLA-B-restricted ones. Public TCR beta signatures provided an indication of both CMV infection and a matching HLA type.

TCRdb used MiXCR to reprocess the reads, holding one entry per CDR3 protein. This table holds roughly 990,000 distinct CDR3 sequences, roughly 30% found once. General study results and limits: Dominating the ex vivo response were HLA-C-restricted CMV-specific TCR beta clonotypes. Carriers of CMV plus the relevant HLA were identified by cumulative public TCR beta family frequency.

This CDR3 spans 19 amino acids. In germline, CDR1 is SGHVS, CDR2 FNYEAQ. The junction had 22 bases not matched to a gene; V was cut back by 5 bases and J by 5 bases. This clonotype was picked up a small number of times. The antigen is undetermined. The receptor comes from a human donor in good health (CMV status not recorded). Some clones in this sample may be carry-over from other donors' samples. V and J are TRBV7-6 and TRBJ2-7; TRBD1 agrees at 9 bases. Source: cultured CD8+ T cells from PBMCs, taken from culture after CMV antigen stimulation. CDR3 DNA: TGTGCCAGCAGCCAGGGACAGGGTTTGTATGCACCCTCCCTCCACGAGCAGTACTTC. Translation gives CASSQGQGLYAPSLHEQYF.